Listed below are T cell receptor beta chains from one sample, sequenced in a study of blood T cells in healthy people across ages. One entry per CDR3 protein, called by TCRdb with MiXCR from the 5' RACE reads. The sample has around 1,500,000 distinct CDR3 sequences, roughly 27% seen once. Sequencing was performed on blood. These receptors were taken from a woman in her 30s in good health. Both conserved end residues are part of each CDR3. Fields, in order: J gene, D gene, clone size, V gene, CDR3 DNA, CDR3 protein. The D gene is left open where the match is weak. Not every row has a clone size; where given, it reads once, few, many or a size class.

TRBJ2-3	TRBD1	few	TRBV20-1	TGCAGTGCTGCCGGGACAGGAATTCTTTTAGGAGATACGCAGTATTTT	CSAAGTGILLGDTQYF
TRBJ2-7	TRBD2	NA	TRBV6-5	TGTGCCAGCATGGGGCTAGCGGACTCCTACGAGCAGTACTTC	CASMGLADSYEQYF
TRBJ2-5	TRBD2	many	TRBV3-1	TGTGCCAGCAGCAACGGGGGGGAGCAAGAGACCCAGTACTTC	CASSNGGEQETQYF
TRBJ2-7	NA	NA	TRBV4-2	TGTGCCAGCAGCCAACCACTAGTTTCGCAAGACGAGCAGTACTTC	CASSQPLVSQDEQYF
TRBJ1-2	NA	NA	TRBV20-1	TGCAGTGCTAGGGCAGGGCGAAACTATGGCTACACCTTC	CSARAGRNYGYTF
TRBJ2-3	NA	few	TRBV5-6	TGTGCCAGCAGTTCCGGGAATCTCAGGGACACAGATACGCAGTATTTT	CASSSGNLRDTDTQYF
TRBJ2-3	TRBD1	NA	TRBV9	TGTGCCAGCAGCGAGGCTCAGGGGGAGCTTAGCACAGATACGCAGTATTTT	CASSEAQGELSTDTQYF
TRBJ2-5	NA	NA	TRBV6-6	TGTGCCAGCAGTTACTCCGGCGGGGCCCAGTACTTC	CASSYSGGAQYF
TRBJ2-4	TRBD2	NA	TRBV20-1	TGCAGTGCTCCTCCGGGACTAGCGGGAGCAGGTGAGCAGTACTTC	CSAPPGLAGAGEQYF
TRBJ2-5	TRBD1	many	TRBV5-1	TGTGCCAGCAGTCTCGGACAGGGGAGGGAGACCCAGTACTTC	CASSLGQGRETQYF
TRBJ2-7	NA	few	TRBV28	TGTGCCAGCAGTTTTGGACATCTCTACGAGCAGTACTTC	CASSFGHLYEQYF
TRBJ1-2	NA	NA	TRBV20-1	TGCAGTGTCCGGGCGCGGGACGGGGACTATGGCTACACCTTC	CSVRARDGDYGYTF
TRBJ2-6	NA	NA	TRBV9	TGTGCCAGCAGCGAGAAAGGACGGATGTCTCGGGCCAACGTCCTGACTTTC	CASSEKGRMSRANVLTF
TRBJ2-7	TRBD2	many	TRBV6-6	TGTGCCAGCAGTGACGCCGGGACTAGCGGGGCCTACGAGCAGTACTTC	CASSDAGTSGAYEQYF
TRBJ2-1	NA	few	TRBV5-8	TGTGCCAGCAGCTTGGTCGTGACAGCTTACAATGAGCAGTTCTTC	CASSLVVTAYNEQFF
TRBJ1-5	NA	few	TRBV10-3	TGTGCCATCAGTCCCGGTTCACAGCCCCAGCATTTT	CAISPGSQPQHF
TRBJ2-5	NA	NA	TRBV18	TGTGCCAGCTCACCCAACACGGGGGACAGACTGGTGACCCAGTACTTC	CASSPNTGDRLVTQYF
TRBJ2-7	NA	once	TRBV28	TGTGCCAGCAGTTTCGGAGCAGACTCCTACGAGCAGTACTTC	CASSFGADSYEQYF
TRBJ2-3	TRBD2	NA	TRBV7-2	TGTGCCAGCAGTCACTCCGGGAGGGAGTATTTT	CASSHSGREYF
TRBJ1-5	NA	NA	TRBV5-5	TGTGCCAGCAGCTGGGACGGATTTAGCAATCAGCCCCAGCATTTT	CASSWDGFSNQPQHF
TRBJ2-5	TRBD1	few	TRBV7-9	TGTGCCAGCAGCTACAGGGGGAACCAAGAGACCCAGTACTTC	CASSYRGNQETQYF
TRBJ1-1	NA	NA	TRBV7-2	TGTGCCAGCAGCCTATTCGACAGAGCCGGGAACACTGAAGCTTTCTTT	CASSLFDRAGNTEAFF
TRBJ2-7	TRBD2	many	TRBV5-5	TGTGCCAGCAGCATCCCGGTGGCTAGCGGTGAGCAGTACTTC	CASSIPVASGEQYF
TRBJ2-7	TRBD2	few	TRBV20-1	TGCAGTGCTAGAGATCGGCTAGCGGGGGCCCGGGAGCAGTACTTC	CSARDRLAGAREQYF
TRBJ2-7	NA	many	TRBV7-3	TGTGCCAGCAGCTTAACCCCTGGGAATGAGCAGTACTTC	CASSLTPGNEQYF
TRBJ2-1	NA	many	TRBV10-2	TGCGCCAGCAGCCGGACTGGACACAATGAGCAGTTCTTC	CASSRTGHNEQFF
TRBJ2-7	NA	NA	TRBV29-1	TGCAGCATTGAAGCCGGGCTAGGGTTAATCGAGCAGTACTTC	CSIEAGLGLIEQYF
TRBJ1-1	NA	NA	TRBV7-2	TGTGCCAGCAGCTTAACAGGACAACTGAACACTGAAGCTTTCTTT	CASSLTGQLNTEAFF
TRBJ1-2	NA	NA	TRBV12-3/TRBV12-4	TGTGCCAGCAGTTTCCCCGATCAGCTCCCTGGCTACACCTTC	CASSFPDQLPGYTF
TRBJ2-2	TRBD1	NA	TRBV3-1	TGTGCCAGCAGGATAGCAGGGGGCGCGGGGGAGCTGTTTTTT	CASRIAGGAGELFF
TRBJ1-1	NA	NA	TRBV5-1	TGCGCCAGCAGCCCTACCGGAGCAGGGGAAGCTTTCTTT	CASSPTGAGEAFF
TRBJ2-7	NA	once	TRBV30	TGTGCCTGGGGTACTTCGTACTGCGAGCAGTACTTC	CAWGTSYCEQYF
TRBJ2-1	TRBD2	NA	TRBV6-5	TGTGCCGGCAGTTACAGCGGGGCCTCCTACAATGAGCAGTTCTTC	CAGSYSGASYNEQFF
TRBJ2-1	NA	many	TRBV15	TGTGCCACCAGCAGAGATGGTGCTAAGACGAATGAGCAGTTCTTC	CATSRDGAKTNEQFF
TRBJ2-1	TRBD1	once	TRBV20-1	TGCAGTGCTAGGGACTCTTCCGGGACAGGGTCCTACAATGAGCAGTTCTTC	CSARDSSGTGSYNEQFF
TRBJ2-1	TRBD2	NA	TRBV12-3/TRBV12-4	TGTGCCAGTAACTTCGGGGGGGCGTCCTACAATGAGCAGTTCTTC	CASNFGGASYNEQFF
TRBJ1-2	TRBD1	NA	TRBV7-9	TGTGCCAGCAGCTTCGGATTTCAGGGGGCTGACGGCTACACCTTC	CASSFGFQGADGYTF
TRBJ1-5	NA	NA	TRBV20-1	TGCAGTGCTAGGTGGGGGCCAGGGTCTCTGGCCCAGCATTTT	CSARWGPGSLAQHF
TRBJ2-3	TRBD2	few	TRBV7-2	TGTGCCAGCAGCTCCTTAGCGGGAGGGAACGTAGATACGCAGTATTTT	CASSSLAGGNVDTQYF
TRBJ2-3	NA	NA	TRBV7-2	TGTGCCAGCAGCTTAGGCCAACGCGGAGATACGCAGTATTTT	CASSLGQRGDTQYF
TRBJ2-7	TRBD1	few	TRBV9	TGTGCCAGCAGCGTAGGGTGGGACAGGGGTTACGAGCAGTACTTC	CASSVGWDRGYEQYF